The entry below gives a single T cell receptor beta chain sequence along with its context. Its specific antigen is unknown. No base quality information exists; no much larger clone differs at one position. The data stem from a study of blood T cell repertoires in COVID-19 (dated by TCRdb to between 2020 and 2021). Describing the broader study: Samples covering the acute and convalescent phases of COVID-19 were provided by collaborators in the United States, Italy and Spain. The material from the prospective study consisted of cDNA or gDNA derived from T cells, B-cell-depleted T cells, or PBMCs. Subjects who had been exposed to COVID-19, were actively infected with it, or had recovered from it provided the deeply sampled blood TCRbeta repertoires that made up the dataset. The repertoires were released in a freely available public database meant as a resource for research on the immune response to SARS-CoV-2. The samples were drawn from two sources: the first 160 participants of the ongoing ImmuneRACE study, and 1,200 or so subjects contributed by 6 global collaborators. The sample metadata nearly always contained a de-identified subject ID, COVID-19 status, age in years and sex. Where available, HLA class I and class II types were taken from metadata supplied by the sample provider and were not determined by assay-based typing. The full study reports these points: The amount of clinical and demographic metadata varied by source and participant and was provided uncurated.

Another Seattle source contributed samples from volunteer blood donors who had recovered from COVID-19. The collaborating institutions used their own protocols to collect whole blood in K2EDTA tubes. For TCRbeta analysis, collaborators shipped samples as frozen whole blood, isolated PBMCs, or DNA extracted from either of those sample types. After removal of 1 base from V and 2 bases from J, the junction retains 10 bases not matched to a gene. CDR1 and CDR2, looked up from the germline V gene (reference sequence), are LNHDA and SQIVND. Its CDR3 holds 18 amino acids, cysteine through phenylalanine. The CDR3 DNA has 54 bases and is translated from base 1. TCRbeta CDR3 regions were amplified from genomic DNA using the immunoSEQ Assay, a bias-controlled multiplex PCR. The source study handled its data this way. The number of nucleated cells in each sample was estimated from the amplification of reference gene primers within the assay. To quantify the absolute abundance of each unique TCRbeta CDR3 rearrangement, sequence reads were collapsed and filtered. For each sample, productive Simpson clonality was calculated as the square root of Simpson's diversity index across productive rearrangements. In TCRdb, the immuneACCESS table is reduced to in-frame sequences with V and J assigned. These tables do not hold every clone; where another copy was compared, an unresolved V gene accounts for under half, and the others remain unexplained. Clone size and V and J calls were adopted from that table, with D and trimming inferred from the DNA. The sample table holds about 230,000 clones, of which 84% were seen once. Together, the top ten hold approximately 1.3% of the sample.

Recombination connected TRBV19 to TRBJ2-7, with 11 bases aligning to TRBD2. The source of this sequence is a middle-aged woman who had recovered from COVID-19. The sample was peripheral blood. The CDR3 has the sequence CASSIAPLLAGAAYEQYF. Here is the DNA: TGTGCCAGTAGTATAGCCCCCCTACTAGCGGGGGCCGCCTACGAGCAGTACTTC.